The T cell receptor (beta chain) described here comes from a study of long-term antiretroviral therapy in people with HIV. The study, taken as a whole, reports: HIV repertoires had narrower CDR3 length ranges than controls.

Comment on this clone: Its antigen is not identified.

The trim removed 6 bases at V and 4 bases at J, leaving 17 bases unmatched. The germline V gene encodes CDR1 ENHRY and CDR2 SYGVKD. The CDR3 consists of 17 residues. Survey-level resolution applied to immunoSEQ assay v3.0. The table came from immunoSEQ multiplex PCR; TCRdb's copy has only in-frame clones and leaves some out. The profile covers 30,000 to 35,000 clones, with approximately 97% appearing a single time and roughly 2.9% taken by the ten largest. Amounts of 1-10 million cryopreserved PBMC were held in the samples before DNA extraction. This chain joins TRBV10-3 and TRBJ1-1, with 7 bases aligning to TRBD1. Source: unsorted PBMCs, taken 6.9 years after starting antiretroviral therapy. The receptor was isolated from a man younger than 45 with HIV. CDR3: CAIRGTEIMNSGTEAFF. The CDR3 DNA follows: TGTGCCATCAGGGGGACAGAAATAATGAACTCTGGCACTGAAGCTTTCTTT.